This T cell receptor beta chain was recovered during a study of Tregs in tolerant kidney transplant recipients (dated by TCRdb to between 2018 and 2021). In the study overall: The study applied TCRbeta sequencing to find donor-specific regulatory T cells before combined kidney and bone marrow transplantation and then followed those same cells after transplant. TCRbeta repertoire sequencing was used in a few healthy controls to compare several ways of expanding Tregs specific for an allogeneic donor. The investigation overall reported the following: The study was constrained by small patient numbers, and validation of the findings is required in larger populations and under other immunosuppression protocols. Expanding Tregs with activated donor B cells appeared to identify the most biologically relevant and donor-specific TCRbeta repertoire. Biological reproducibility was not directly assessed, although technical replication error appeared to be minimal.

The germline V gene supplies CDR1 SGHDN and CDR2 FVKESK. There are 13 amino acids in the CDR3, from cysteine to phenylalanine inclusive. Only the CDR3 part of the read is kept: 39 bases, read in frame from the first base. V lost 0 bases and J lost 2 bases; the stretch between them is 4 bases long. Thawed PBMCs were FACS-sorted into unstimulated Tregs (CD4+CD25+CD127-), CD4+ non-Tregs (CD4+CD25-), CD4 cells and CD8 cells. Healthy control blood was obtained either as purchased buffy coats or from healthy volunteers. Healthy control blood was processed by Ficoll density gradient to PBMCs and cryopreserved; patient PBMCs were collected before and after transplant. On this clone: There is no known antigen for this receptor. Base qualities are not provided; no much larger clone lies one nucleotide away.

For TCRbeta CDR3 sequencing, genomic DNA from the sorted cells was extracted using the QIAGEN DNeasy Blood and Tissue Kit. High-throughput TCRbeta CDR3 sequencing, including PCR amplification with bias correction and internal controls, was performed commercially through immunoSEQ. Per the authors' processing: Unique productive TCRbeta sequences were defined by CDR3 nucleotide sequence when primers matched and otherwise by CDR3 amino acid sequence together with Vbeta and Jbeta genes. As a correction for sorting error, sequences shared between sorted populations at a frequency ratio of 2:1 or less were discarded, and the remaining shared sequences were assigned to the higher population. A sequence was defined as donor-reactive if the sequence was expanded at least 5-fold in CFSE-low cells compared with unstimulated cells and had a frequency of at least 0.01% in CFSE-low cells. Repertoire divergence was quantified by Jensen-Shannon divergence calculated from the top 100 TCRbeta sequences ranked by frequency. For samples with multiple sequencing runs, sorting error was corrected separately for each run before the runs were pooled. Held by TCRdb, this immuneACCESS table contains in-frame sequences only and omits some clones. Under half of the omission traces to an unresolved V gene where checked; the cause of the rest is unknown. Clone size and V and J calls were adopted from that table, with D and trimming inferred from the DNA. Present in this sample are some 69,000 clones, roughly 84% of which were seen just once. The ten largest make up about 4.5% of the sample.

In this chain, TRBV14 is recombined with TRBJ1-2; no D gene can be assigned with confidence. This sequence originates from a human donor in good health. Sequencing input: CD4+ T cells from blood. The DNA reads TGTGCCAGCAGCCAAGAATACAACTATGGCTACACCTTC. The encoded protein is CASSQEYNYGYTF.